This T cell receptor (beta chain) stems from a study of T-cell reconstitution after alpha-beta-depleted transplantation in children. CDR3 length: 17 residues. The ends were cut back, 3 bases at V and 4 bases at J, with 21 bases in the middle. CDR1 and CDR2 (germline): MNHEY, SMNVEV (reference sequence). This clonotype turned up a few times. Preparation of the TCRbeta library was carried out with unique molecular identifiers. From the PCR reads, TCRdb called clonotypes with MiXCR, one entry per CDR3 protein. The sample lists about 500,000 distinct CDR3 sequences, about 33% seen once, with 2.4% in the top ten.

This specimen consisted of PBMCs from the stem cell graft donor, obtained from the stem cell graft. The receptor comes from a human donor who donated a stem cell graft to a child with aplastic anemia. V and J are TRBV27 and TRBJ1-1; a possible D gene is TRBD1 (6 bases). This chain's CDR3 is CASSLTGPGGVGTEAFF. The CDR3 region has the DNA TGTGCCAGCAGTTTGACCGGCCCGGGGGGCGTGGGCACTGAAGCTTTCTTT.